One sample yielded the 8 T cell receptor beta chains listed below, sequenced in a study of vaccination effects on CD4 cells after COVID-19. The repertoire was sequenced with immunoSEQ multiplex PCR; TCRdb's copy has only in-frame clones and lacks some. Among roughly 61,000 clones listed, 80% to 90% were seen once. What these receptors recognize is not known. Expansion of antigen-specific CD4+ T cells with viral peptide pools was carried out by the ViraFEST assay before sequencing. Cultured cells yielded isolated CD4+ T cells after approximately nine days. The sample was CD4+ T cells from PBMCs cultured with HCoV-229E spike peptides, taken before COVID-19 vaccination. The source of these receptors is a human donor who received a COVID-19 vaccine.

The gene calls are TRBV5-1 and TRBJ2-1; 11 bases match TRBD2. J was trimmed by 5 bases and V by 4 bases; bases with no gene match: 8. CDR3 length equals 16 residues. The germline CDR1 and CDR2 sequences are SGHRS and YFSETQ. The chain's CDR3 is CASSPSLAGANNEQFF. The CDR3 nucleotides read TGCGCCAGCAGCCCGTCACTAGCGGGGGCTAACAATGAGCAGTTCTTC. The variable domain in full, completed from reference TRBV5-1 and TRBJ2-1, reads KAGVTQTPRYLIKTRGQQVTLSCSPISGHRSVSWYQQTPGQGLQFLFEYFSETQRNKGNFPGRFSGRQFSNSRSEMNVSTLELGDSALYLCASSPSLAGANNEQFFGPGTRLTVL.

The chain uses TRBV2 and TRBJ2-1, with TRBD2 identical over 12 bases. The CDR3 contains 15 residues. CDR1 SNHLY and CDR2 FYNNEI come from the germline V gene. V dropped 5 bases and J dropped 8; count of bases not matched to a gene: 7. CDR3 nucleotides: TGTGCCAGCAGTAACCTAGCGGGGGGGAACTATGAGCAGTTCTTC. Protein sequence: CASSNLAGGNYEQFF.

The chain uses TRBV6-5 and TRBJ1-2; possibly TRBD1 for D (6 bases). This CDR3 contains 13 residues. Deletions cut 4 bases from V and 10 bases from J, with 16 bases between. Germline values: CDR1 MNHEY, CDR2 SVGAGI. The CDR3 sequence is CASSSPGTGAYTF. As DNA, the CDR3 is TGTGCCAGCAGTTCCCCCGGGACGGGGGCCTACACCTTC.

The chain carries TRBV5-1 and TRBJ2-1; D remains ambiguous. Germline V gene data show CDR1 as SGHRS and CDR2 as YFSETQ. The length of the CDR3 is 15 residues. V was shortened by 1 base and J by 8 bases, with 16 bases between the two germline ends. The CDR3, as DNA: TGCGCCAGCAGCTTGATTTCCAACCTGGTCCATGAGCAGTTCTTC. Encoded protein: CASSLISNLVHEQFF.

V usage is TRBV18 and J usage is TRBJ1-5; D perhaps matches TRBD1 (5 bases). Germline V gene sequence: CDR1 KGHSH, CDR2 LQKENI. Trimming cost V 3 bases and J 7 bases, with 16 bases left between them. This CDR3 spans 15 amino acids. CDR3 coding DNA: TGTGCCAGCTCACCCTCTTCAGGGTTAGACCAGCCCCAGCATTTT. As protein: CASSPSSGLDQPQHF.

V is TRBV18 and J is TRBJ2-7; D unresolved. The CDR3 extends over 11 amino acids. Trimming stripped 4 bases from V and 7 bases from J, with 8 bases between. Germline V CDR1 and CDR2: KGHSH, LQKENI. The chain's CDR3 is CASSQGREQYV. DNA of the CDR3: TGTGCCAGCTCACAAGGACGGGAGCAGTACGTC.

This clone showed up just a few times. The chain links TRBV28 to TRBJ1-2; 7 nucleotides line up with TRBD1. J was trimmed by 8 bases and V by 7 bases; bases with no gene match: 10. CDR3 length equals 13 residues. Germline V CDR1 and CDR2: MDHEN, SYDVKM. The CDR3 sequence: CASNDRASGGYTF. CDR3 DNA sequence: TGTGCCAGCAATGACAGGGCTTCGGGAGGCTACACCTTC.

The chain has TRBV5-8 and TRBJ2-3; D is ambiguous. Germline assignment: CDR1 SGHTS and CDR2 YDEGEE. The CDR3 runs 16 residues. Trimming cost V 0 bases and J 0 bases, with 11 bases left between them. CDR3 region: CASSLGGGGSTDTQYF. The CDR3 region has the DNA TGTGCCAGCAGCTTGGGGGGTGGCGGTAGCACAGATACGCAGTATTTT.